Each of the 6 T cell receptor beta chains below was sequenced from the same sample in a study of early T cells in non-severe SARS-CoV-2 infection. From the 5' RACE reads, TCRdb called clonotypes with MiXCR, one entry per CDR3 protein. The sample contains fewer than 40,000 distinct CDR3 sequences, roughly 6.6% of which appear only once. Material: whole blood. Source of these receptors: an adult who was a healthcare worker with PCR-confirmed SARS-CoV-2 infection or an uninfected control (not recorded which).

The J gene is TRBJ2-3, the V gene TRBV12-3 or TRBV12-4; tentative D call: TRBD2 (6 bases). This CDR3 contains 15 residues. The V end was cut by 4 bases, the J end by 0 bases, with 11 bases between. DNA for the CDR3: TGTGCCAGCAGTTCCGGACTATTTAGCACAGATACGCAGTATTTT. This sequence encodes CASSSGLFSTDTQYF.

This clonotype was observed at least ten times. The chain uses TRBV7-8 and TRBJ1-1; no reliable D call. This CDR3 has 13 residues. V dropped 8 bases and J dropped 4 bases, with 14 bases sitting between them. Germline V gene sequence: CDR1 SGHVS, CDR2 FQNEAQ. CDR3 in amino acids: CASRISQGTEAFF. The CDR3 DNA reads TGTGCCAGCCGAATCTCACAAGGCACTGAAGCTTTCTTT.

This clonotype appeared a few times. The rearrangement uses TRBV5-1 and TRBJ2-5; D may correspond to TRBD1 or TRBD2 (6 bases each). CDR3 size: 15 residues. The V gene's germline CDR1 is SGHRS and CDR2 YFSETQ. V lost 3 bases and J lost 2, with 14 bases in between. The CDR3 DNA is TGCGCCAGCAGCTCGACCCGGGGGCGGCAAGAGACCCAGTACTTC. It is translated as CASSSTRGRQETQYF.

This clonotype was detected a few times. The chain combines TRBV29-1 with TRBJ2-3; the D call may be TRBD1 or TRBD2 (7 bases each). Germline V gene sequence: CDR1 SQVTM, CDR2 ANQGSEA. Deletions cut 2 bases from V and 4 bases from J, with 16 bases between. The CDR3 runs to 15 residues. The CDR3 spells CSVELGQGGPDTQYF. The CDR3 DNA is TGCAGCGTTGAATTGGGGCAGGGGGGGCCAGATACGCAGTATTTT.

This clonotype came up a few times. The chain uses TRBV6-5 and TRBJ1-1; D is perhaps TRBD1 (6 bases). Trimming removed 0 bases at V and 1 base at J, with 6 bases between. Germline lookup yields CDR1 MNHEY and CDR2 SVGAGI. The CDR3 has 14 residues. The CDR3 DNA follows: TGTGCCAGCAGTTACTCGACAGGGAACACTGAAGCTTTCTTT. Its translation: CASSYSTGNTEAFF.

This clonotype was observed at least ten times. This chain uses TRBV6-2 or TRBV6-3 with TRBJ1-1, with D possibly TRBD1 on 6 matching bases. V dropped 5 bases and J dropped 5 bases, with 9 bases sitting between them. There are 12 residues in the CDR3. CDR1 is MNHEY and CDR2 is SVGEGT in the germline V gene. The CDR3 is CASSEDRTEAFF. Here the CDR3 DNA reads TGTGCCAGCAGTGAGGACAGAACTGAAGCTTTCTTT.